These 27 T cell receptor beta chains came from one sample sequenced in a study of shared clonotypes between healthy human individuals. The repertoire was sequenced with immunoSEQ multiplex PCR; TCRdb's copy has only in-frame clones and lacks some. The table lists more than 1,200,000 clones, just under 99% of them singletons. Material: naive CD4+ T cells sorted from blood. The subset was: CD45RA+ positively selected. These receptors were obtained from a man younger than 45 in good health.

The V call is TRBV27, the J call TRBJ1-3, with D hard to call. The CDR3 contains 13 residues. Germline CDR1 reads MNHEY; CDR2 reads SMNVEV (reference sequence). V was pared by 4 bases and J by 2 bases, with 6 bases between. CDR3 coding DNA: TGTGCCAGCAGTTCAAACCCTGGAAACACCATATATTTT. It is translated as CASSSNPGNTIYF.

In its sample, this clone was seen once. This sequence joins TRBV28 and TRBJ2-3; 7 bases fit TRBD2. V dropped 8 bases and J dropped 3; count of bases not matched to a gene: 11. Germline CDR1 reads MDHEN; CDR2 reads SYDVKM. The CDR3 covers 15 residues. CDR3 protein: CASAGEGGWTDTQYF. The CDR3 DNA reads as TGTGCCAGCGCGGGGGAGGGCGGTTGGACAGATACGCAGTATTTT.

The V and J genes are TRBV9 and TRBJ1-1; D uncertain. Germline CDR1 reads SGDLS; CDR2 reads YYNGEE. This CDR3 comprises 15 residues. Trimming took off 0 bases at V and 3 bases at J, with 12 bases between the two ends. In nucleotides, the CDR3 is TGTGCCAGCAGCGTAGCTGCAGAGATGCACACTGAAGCTTTCTTT. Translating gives CASSVAAEMHTEAFF.

This CDR3 reads CASSPPDSNNEQFF. For the CDR3, the DNA is TGTGCCAGCTCACCACCCGACAGCAACAATGAGCAGTTCTTC. J is TRBJ2-1 and V is TRBV18; possibly TRBD1 for D (5 bases). V lost 0 bases and J 5 bases, leaving 8 bases between the germline ends. The CDR3 is made up of 14 amino acids. Germline V gives CDR1 KGHSH, CDR2 LQKENI.

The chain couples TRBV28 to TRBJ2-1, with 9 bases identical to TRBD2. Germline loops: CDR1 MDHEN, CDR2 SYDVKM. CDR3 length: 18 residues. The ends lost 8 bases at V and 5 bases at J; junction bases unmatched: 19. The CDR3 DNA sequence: TGTGCCAGCCGGGACAGCGTAGCGGGAGCCCGGGTAAACAATGAGCAGTTCTTC. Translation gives CASRDSVAGARVNNEQFF.

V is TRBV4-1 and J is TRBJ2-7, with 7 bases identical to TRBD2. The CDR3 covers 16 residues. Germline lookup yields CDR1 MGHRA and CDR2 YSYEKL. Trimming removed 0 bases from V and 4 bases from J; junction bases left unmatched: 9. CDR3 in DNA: TGCGCCAGCAGCCAAGAAACTAGCGCCAGGATGTACGAGCAGTACTTC. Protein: CASSQETSARMYEQYF.

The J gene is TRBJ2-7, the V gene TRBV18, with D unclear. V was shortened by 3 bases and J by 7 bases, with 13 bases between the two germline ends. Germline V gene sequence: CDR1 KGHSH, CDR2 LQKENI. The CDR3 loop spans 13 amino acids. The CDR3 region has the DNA TGTGCCAGCTCACCCCCCGGGTCAGAGGAGCAGTACTTC. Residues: CASSPPGSEEQYF.

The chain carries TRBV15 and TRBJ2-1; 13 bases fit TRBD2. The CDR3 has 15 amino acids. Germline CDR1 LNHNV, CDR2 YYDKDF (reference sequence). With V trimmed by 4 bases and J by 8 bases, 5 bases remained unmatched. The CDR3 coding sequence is TGTGCCACCAGCACCAGGACTAGCGGGAGAGATGAGCAGTTCTTC. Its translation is CATSTRTSGRDEQFF.

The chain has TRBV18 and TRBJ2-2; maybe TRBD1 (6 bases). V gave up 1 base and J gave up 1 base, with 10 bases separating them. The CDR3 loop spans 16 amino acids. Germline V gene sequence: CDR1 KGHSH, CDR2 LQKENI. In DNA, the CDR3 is TGTGCCAGCTCACCACTCATACAGGGGAACACCGGGGAGCTGTTTTTT. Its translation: CASSPLIQGNTGELFF. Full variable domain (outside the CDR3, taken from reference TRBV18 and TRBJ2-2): NAGVMQNPRHLVRRRGQEARLRCSPMKGHSHVYWYRQLPEEGLKFMVYLQKENIIDESGMPKERFSAEFPKEGPSILRIQQVVRGDSAAYFCASSPLIQGNTGELFFGEGSRLTVL.

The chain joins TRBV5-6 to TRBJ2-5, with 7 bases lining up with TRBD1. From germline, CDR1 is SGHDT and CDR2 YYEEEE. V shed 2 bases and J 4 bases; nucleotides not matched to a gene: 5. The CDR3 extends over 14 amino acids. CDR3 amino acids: CASSLPTGSETQYF. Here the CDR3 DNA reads TGTGCCAGCAGCTTACCGACAGGGTCAGAGACCCAGTACTTC.

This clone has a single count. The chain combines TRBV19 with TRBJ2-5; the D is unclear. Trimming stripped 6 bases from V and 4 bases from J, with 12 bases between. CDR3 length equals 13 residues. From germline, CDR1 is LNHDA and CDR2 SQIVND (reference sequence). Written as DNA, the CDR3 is TGTGCCAGTAGGGGTAGAGCCGGAGAGACCCAGTACTTC. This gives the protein CASRGRAGETQYF.

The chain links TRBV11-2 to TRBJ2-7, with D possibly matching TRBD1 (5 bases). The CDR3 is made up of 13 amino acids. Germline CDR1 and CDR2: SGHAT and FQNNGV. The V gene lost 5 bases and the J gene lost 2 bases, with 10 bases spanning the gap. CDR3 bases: TGTGCCAGCAGCGACGCAGGGCCCTACGAGCAGTACTTC. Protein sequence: CASSDAGPYEQYF. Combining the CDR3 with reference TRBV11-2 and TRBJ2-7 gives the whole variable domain EAGVAQSPRYKIIEKRQSVAFWCNPISGHATLYWYQQILGQGPKLLIQFQNNGVVDDSQLPKDRFSAERLKGVDSTLKIQPAKLEDSAVYLCASSDAGPYEQYFGPGTRLTVT.

The CDR3 region has the DNA TGCGCCAGCAGCTTGGAGTCCAGGGGAGGATATTTGTACGAGCAGTACTTC. Translated: CASSLESRGGYLYEQYF. The V gene is TRBV5-1, the J gene TRBJ2-7; either TRBD1 or TRBD2 may supply D (6 bases each). Germline values: CDR1 SGHRS, CDR2 YFSETQ. V was cut by 0 bases and J by 4 bases, with 20 bases left in between. The CDR3 runs to 17 residues.

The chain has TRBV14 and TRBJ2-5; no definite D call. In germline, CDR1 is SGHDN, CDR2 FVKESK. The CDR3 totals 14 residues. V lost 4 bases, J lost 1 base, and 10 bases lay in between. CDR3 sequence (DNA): TGTGCCAGCAGCCTCCGCCAACCCCAAGAGACCCAGTACTTC. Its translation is CASSLRQPQETQYF.

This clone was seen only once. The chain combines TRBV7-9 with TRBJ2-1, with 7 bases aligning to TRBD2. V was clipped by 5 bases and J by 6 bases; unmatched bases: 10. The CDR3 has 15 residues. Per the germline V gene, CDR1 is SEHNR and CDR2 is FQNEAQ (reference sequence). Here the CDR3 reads CASSRGSWGSNEQFF. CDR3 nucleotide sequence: TGTGCCAGCAGCCGCGGGAGTTGGGGATCCAATGAGCAGTTCTTC. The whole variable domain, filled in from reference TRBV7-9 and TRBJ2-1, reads DTGVSQNPRHKITKRGQNVTFRCDPISEHNRLYWYRQTLGQGPEFLTYFQNEAQLEKSRLLSDRFSAERPKGSFSTLEIQRTEQGDSAMYLCASSRGSWGSNEQFFGPGTRLTVL.

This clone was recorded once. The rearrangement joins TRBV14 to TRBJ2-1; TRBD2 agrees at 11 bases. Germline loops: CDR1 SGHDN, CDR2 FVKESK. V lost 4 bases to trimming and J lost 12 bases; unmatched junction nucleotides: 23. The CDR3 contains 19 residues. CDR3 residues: CASSPDSGRARGGRHWQFF. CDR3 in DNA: TGTGCCAGCAGCCCAGATAGCGGGAGGGCCAGAGGAGGACGCCATTGGCAGTTCTTC.

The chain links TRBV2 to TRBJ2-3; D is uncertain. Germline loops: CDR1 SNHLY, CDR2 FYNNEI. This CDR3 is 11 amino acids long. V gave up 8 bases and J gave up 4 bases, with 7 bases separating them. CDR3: CASGKADTQYF. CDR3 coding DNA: TGTGCCAGCGGTAAGGCAGATACGCAGTATTTT.

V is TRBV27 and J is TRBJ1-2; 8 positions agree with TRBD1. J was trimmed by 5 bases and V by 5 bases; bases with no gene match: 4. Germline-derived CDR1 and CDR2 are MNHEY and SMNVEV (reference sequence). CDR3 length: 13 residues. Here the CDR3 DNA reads TGTGCCAGCAGTACAAGGACAGGGTATGGCTACACCTTC. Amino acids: CASSTRTGYGYTF.

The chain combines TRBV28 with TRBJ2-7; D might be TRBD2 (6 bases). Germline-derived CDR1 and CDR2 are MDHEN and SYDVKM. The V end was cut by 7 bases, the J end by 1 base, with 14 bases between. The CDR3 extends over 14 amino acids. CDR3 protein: CASTWGLRSYEQYF. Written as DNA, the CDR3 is TGTGCCAGCACCTGGGGACTCCGATCCTACGAGCAGTACTTC. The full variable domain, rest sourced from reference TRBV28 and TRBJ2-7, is DVKVTQSSRYLVKRTGEKVFLECVQDMDHENMFWYRQDPGLGLRLIYFSYDVKMKEKGDIPEGYSVSREKKERFSLILESASTNQTSMYLCASTWGLRSYEQYFGPGTRLTVT.

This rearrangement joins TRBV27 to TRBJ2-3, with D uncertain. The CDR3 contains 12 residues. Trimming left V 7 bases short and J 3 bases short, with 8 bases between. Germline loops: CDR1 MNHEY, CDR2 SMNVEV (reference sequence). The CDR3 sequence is CASKTRTDTQYF. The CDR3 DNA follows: TGTGCCAGCAAAACCCGGACAGATACGCAGTATTTT.

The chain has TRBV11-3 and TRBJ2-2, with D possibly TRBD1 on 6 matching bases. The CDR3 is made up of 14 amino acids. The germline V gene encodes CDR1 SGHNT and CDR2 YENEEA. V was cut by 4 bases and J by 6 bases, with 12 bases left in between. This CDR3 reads CASSSQGDSGELFF. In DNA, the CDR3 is TGTGCCAGCAGCTCACAGGGAGACTCCGGGGAGCTGTTTTTT.

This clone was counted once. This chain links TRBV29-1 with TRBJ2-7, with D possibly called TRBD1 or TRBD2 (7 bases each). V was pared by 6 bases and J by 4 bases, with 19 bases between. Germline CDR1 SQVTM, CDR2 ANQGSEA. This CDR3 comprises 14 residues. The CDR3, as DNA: TGCAGCGTCAGGGGGAGACTAGCTTCATACGAGCAGTACTTC. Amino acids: CSVRGRLASYEQYF.

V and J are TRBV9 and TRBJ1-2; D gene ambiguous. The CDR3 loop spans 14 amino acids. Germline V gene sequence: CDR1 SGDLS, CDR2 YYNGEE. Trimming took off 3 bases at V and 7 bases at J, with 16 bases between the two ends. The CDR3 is CASSATDGRSGYTF. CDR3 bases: TGTGCCAGCAGCGCAACTGACGGAAGATCTGGCTACACCTTC.

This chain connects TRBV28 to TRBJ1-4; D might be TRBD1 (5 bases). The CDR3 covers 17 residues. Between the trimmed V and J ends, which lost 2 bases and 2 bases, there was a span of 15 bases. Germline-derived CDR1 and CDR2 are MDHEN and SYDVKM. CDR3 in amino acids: CASSLRQGLSTNEKLFF. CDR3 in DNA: TGTGCCAGCAGTTTACGTCAGGGCTTATCTACTAATGAAAAACTGTTTTTT. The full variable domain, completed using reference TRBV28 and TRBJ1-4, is DVKVTQSSRYLVKRTGEKVFLECVQDMDHENMFWYRQDPGLGLRLIYFSYDVKMKEKGDIPEGYSVSREKKERFSLILESASTNQTSMYLCASSLRQGLSTNEKLFFGSGTQLSVL.

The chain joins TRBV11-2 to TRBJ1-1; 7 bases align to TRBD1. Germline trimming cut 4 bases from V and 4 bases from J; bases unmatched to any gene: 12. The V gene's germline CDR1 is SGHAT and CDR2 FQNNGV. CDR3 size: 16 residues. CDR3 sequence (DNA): TGTGCCAGCAGCTCCTCCGCGACAGGGATTGTCACTGAAGCTTTCTTT. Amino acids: CASSSSATGIVTEAFF.

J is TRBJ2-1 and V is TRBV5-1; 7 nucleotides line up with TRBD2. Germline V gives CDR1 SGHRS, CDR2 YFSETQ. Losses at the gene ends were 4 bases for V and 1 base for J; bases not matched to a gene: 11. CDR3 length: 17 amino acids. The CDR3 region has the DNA TGCGCCAGCAGCCCCTTCCCTAGCGGAGGGTCCTACAATGAGCAGTTCTTC. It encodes CASSPFPSGGSYNEQFF.

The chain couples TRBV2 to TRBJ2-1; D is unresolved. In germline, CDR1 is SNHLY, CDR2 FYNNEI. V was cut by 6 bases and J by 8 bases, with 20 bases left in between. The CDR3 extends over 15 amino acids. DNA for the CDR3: TGTGCCAGCAGGAGAGACGCCCGGGCGTACTATGAGCAGTTCTTC. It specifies CASRRDARAYYEQFF. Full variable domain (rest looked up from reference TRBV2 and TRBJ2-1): EPEVTQTPSHQVTQMGQEVILRCVPISNHLYFYWYRQILGQKVEFLVSFYNNEISEKSEIFDDQFSVERPDGSNFTLKIRSTKLEDSAMYFCASRRDARAYYEQFFGPGTRLTVL.